This T cell receptor beta chain emerged from a study of blood T cells in healthy people across ages. Overall study findings and caveats: Any changes in expanded clonotypes were possibly confounded, as donor CMV status remained unknown. Leaving the PBMCs unsorted stopped any conclusive comparison of naive versus antigen-experienced cells. Greater diversity and more naive CD4+ cells were seen in long-lived donors than in aged donors.

This clonotype was seen only a few times. The antigen is unknown. Using a J-beta primer mix together with a sample-barcoded 5' primer, a second PCR was run for about 7 to 12 cycles. Each cDNA molecule received a tag from a template-switch adaptor that had 12 random nucleotides. TCRdb reanalysed the 5' RACE reads using MiXCR and keeps one entry per CDR3 protein. Of 700,000 to 950,000 distinct CDR3 sequences listed, over 45% are singletons. This CDR3 comprises 14 residues. Trimming stripped 3 bases from V and 4 bases from J, with 11 bases between. The rearrangement uses TRBV12-3 or TRBV12-4 and TRBJ2-3, with no clear D. Source material: blood. This sequence was found in a man aged 25-45 years in good health. The CDR3 sequence: CASSFEVQPDTQYF. The CDR3 nucleotides are TGTGCCAGCAGTTTTGAAGTACAGCCAGATACGCAGTATTTT.